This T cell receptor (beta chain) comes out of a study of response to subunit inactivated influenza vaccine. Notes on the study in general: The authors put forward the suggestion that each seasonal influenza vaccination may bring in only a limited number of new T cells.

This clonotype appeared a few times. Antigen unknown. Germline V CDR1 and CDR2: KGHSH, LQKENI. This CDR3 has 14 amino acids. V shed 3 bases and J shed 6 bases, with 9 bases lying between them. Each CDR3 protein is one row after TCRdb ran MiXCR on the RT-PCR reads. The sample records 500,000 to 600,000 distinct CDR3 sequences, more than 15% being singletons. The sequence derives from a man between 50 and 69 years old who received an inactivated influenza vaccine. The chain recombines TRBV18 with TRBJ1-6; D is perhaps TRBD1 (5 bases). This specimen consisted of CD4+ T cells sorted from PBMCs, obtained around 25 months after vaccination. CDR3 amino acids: CASSPGQSNSPLHF. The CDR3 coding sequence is TGTGCCAGCTCACCGGGGCAGAGTAATTCACCCCTCCACTTT.